A selection of T cell receptor beta chains follows, all from one sample in a study of blood T cell repertoires in COVID-19. The method was immunoSEQ multiplex PCR; TCRdb's version includes in-frame clones alone and lacks a portion of them. The sample lists over 100,000 clones, approximately 90% occurring once. Material: peripheral blood. The receptors here all came from a man in his fifties or sixties with COVID-19, enrolled during active disease. The CDR3 runs from the conserved cysteine through the conserved F or W. A D gene is named only where the DNA matches it firmly. Not every row has a clone size; where given, it reads once, few, many or a size class.

CDR3nt: TGTGCCAGCGGTAGATGGCAGGGCTATGGCTACACCTTC
CDR3aa: CASGRWQGYGYTF
v_gene: TRBV2
abundance: .
j_gene: TRBJ1-2
d_gene: .

CDR3nt: TGTGCCAGTAGTCGAAAGACCCAGGGAAACATTCAGTACTTC
CDR3aa: CASSRKTQGNIQYF
v_gene: TRBV19
abundance: .
j_gene: TRBJ2-4
d_gene: .

CDR3nt: TGTGCCACTCTAGGGGCAGTAAGGGGCAATGGCTACACCTTC
CDR3aa: CATLGAVRGNGYTF
v_gene: TRBV6-5
abundance: .
j_gene: TRBJ1-2
d_gene: .

CDR3nt: TGTGCCAGCACCCCCTGGAACGGGCGGGGTGGCTACACCTTC
CDR3aa: CASTPWNGRGGYTF
v_gene: TRBV6-5
abundance: .
j_gene: TRBJ1-2
d_gene: .

CDR3nt: TGTGCCAGCGGACAGGGTGGAAATCAGCCCCAGCATTTT
CDR3aa: CASGQGGNQPQHF
v_gene: TRBV6-5
abundance: .
j_gene: TRBJ1-5
d_gene: TRBD1

CDR3nt: TGCGCCAGCAGCTTGGCAGGGGCGAACACTGAAGCTTTCTTT
CDR3aa: CASSLAGANTEAFF
v_gene: TRBV5-1
abundance: .
j_gene: TRBJ1-1
d_gene: .

CDR3nt: TGTGCCAGCCTTAAAACAGGGGACAGCTCCTACAATGAGCAGTTCTTC
CDR3aa: CASLKTGDSSYNEQFF
v_gene: TRBV7-9
abundance: .
j_gene: TRBJ2-1
d_gene: TRBD1

CDR3nt: TGCGCCAGCAGCCCGGACATAAAAAACACTGAAGCTTTCTTT
CDR3aa: CASSPDIKNTEAFF
v_gene: TRBV5-1
abundance: .
j_gene: TRBJ1-1
d_gene: .

CDR3nt: TGTGCCAGCAGCCGATTCGGGATTCCGAACACCGGGGAGCTGTTTTTT
CDR3aa: CASSRFGIPNTGELFF
v_gene: TRBV5-8
abundance: .
j_gene: TRBJ2-2
d_gene: .

CDR3nt: TGTGCCAGCAGCCAGACAGGGCTGAACACTGAAGCTTTCTTT
CDR3aa: CASSQTGLNTEAFF
v_gene: TRBV3-1/TRBV3-2
abundance: .
j_gene: TRBJ1-1
d_gene: TRBD1

CDR3nt: TGTGCCAGCAGTCAGCAGGGGTTTGCGGAGCAGTTCTTC
CDR3aa: CASSQQGFAEQFF
v_gene: TRBV11-2
abundance: .
j_gene: TRBJ2-1
d_gene: .

CDR3nt: TGTGCCAGCAGCCAAGATACAGAAGCTTTCTTT
CDR3aa: CASSQDTEAFF
v_gene: TRBV4-2
abundance: .
j_gene: TRBJ1-1
d_gene: .

CDR3nt: TGTGCCAGCAGCTCCCGGGGGGCAAACTATGGCTACACCTTC
CDR3aa: CASSSRGANYGYTF
v_gene: TRBV7-9
abundance: .
j_gene: TRBJ1-2
d_gene: .

CDR3nt: TGTGCCAGCAGCCCCGACTCGGACAGGGCCACAGATACGCAGTATTTT
CDR3aa: CASSPDSDRATDTQYF
v_gene: TRBV7-2
abundance: .
j_gene: TRBJ2-3
d_gene: TRBD1

CDR3nt: TGTGCCAGCAGCTTAGGGGCAGGAGGAAACACCATATATTTT
CDR3aa: CASSLGAGGNTIYF
v_gene: TRBV7-2
abundance: few
j_gene: TRBJ1-3
d_gene: .

CDR3nt: TGCGCCAGCAGTGCTAATCCAACGGATTCACCCCTCCACTTT
CDR3aa: CASSANPTDSPLHF
v_gene: TRBV10-1
abundance: .
j_gene: TRBJ1-6
d_gene: .

CDR3nt: TGTGCCTGGAGTGTTGGCAATAGCAATCAGCCCCAGCATTTT
CDR3aa: CAWSVGNSNQPQHF
v_gene: TRBV30
abundance: .
j_gene: TRBJ1-5
d_gene: .

CDR3nt: TGTGCCAGGGACACTTACACCGGGGAGCTGTTTTTT
CDR3aa: CARDTYTGELFF
v_gene: TRBV6-6
abundance: .
j_gene: TRBJ2-2
d_gene: .

CDR3nt: TGTGCTAGTGGACAGTTGTCGGTCGGGGAGCTGTTTTTT
CDR3aa: CASGQLSVGELFF
v_gene: TRBV12-5
abundance: .
j_gene: TRBJ2-2
d_gene: .

CDR3nt: TGTGCCAGCAGCTTATGGCAGGGGCAAGGCTATGGCTACACCTTC
CDR3aa: CASSLWQGQGYGYTF
v_gene: TRBV7-9
abundance: few
j_gene: TRBJ1-2
d_gene: .

CDR3nt: TGTGCCAGCAGCTTAAATAGCGGGTCATACTCCTACAATGAGCAGTTCTTC
CDR3aa: CASSLNSGSYSYNEQFF
v_gene: TRBV7-3
abundance: .
j_gene: TRBJ2-1
d_gene: TRBD2

CDR3nt: TGTGCCAGCAGCGTAGCGGCTAGCGGATTCACAGATACGCAGTATTTT
CDR3aa: CASSVAASGFTDTQYF
v_gene: TRBV9
abundance: .
j_gene: TRBJ2-3
d_gene: TRBD2

CDR3nt: TGTGCCAGCAGCCAAAACAGCCAAGAGACCCAGTACTTC
CDR3aa: CASSQNSQETQYF
v_gene: TRBV11-3
abundance: once
j_gene: TRBJ2-5
d_gene: .

CDR3nt: TGTGCCAGCAGCCGAGCCGGGGGGACAGATACGCAGTATTTT
CDR3aa: CASSRAGGTDTQYF
v_gene: TRBV7-3
abundance: .
j_gene: TRBJ2-3
d_gene: TRBD2

CDR3nt: TGTGCCAGCAGTCCCGACTATAGGACAGGGGATAACTATGGCTACACCTTC
CDR3aa: CASSPDYRTGDNYGYTF
v_gene: TRBV7-8
abundance: .
j_gene: TRBJ1-2
d_gene: TRBD1

CDR3nt: TGTGCCAGCACCCTCTTCGGGGTTGGAGGGGCCAACGTCCTGACTTTC
CDR3aa: CASTLFGVGGANVLTF
v_gene: TRBV5-4
abundance: once
j_gene: TRBJ2-6
d_gene: .

CDR3nt: TGCGCCAGCAGCCAAGATCAGGTTATAGGGACCCAGTACTTC
CDR3aa: CASSQDQVIGTQYF
v_gene: TRBV4-3
abundance: .
j_gene: TRBJ2-5
d_gene: .

CDR3nt: TGTGCCAGCAGTCTACTCCCGGGAATTACGAACACTGAAGCTTTCTTT
CDR3aa: CASSLLPGITNTEAFF
v_gene: TRBV27
abundance: .
j_gene: TRBJ1-1
d_gene: .

CDR3nt: TGTGCCAGCAGCTTAGCGGGGGGGCCTGGCGAGCAGTACTTC
CDR3aa: CASSLAGGPGEQYF
v_gene: TRBV7-2
abundance: .
j_gene: TRBJ2-7
d_gene: .

CDR3nt: TGTGCCAGTAGTCCACGTGCGCGAACTAATGAAAAACTGTTTTTT
CDR3aa: CASSPRARTNEKLFF
v_gene: TRBV19
abundance: .
j_gene: TRBJ1-4
d_gene: .

CDR3nt: TGTGCCAGCAGCGTAGGGCAGGGCTACAATGAGCAGTTCTTC
CDR3aa: CASSVGQGYNEQFF
v_gene: TRBV9
abundance: .
j_gene: TRBJ2-1
d_gene: .

CDR3nt: TGCAGCGTTATCCTAGGGGCGAACTTC
CDR3aa: CSVILGANF
v_gene: TRBV29-1
abundance: .
j_gene: TRBJ2-4
d_gene: .

CDR3nt: TGTGCCTGGAGAGAACAGGGGGGAGGGCATGGCTACACCTTC
CDR3aa: CAWREQGGGHGYTF
v_gene: TRBV30
abundance: .
j_gene: TRBJ1-2
d_gene: TRBD1

CDR3nt: TGTGCCAGCAGTGAATCAGGGGGCGATGGCTACACCTTC
CDR3aa: CASSESGGDGYTF
v_gene: TRBV6-1
abundance: .
j_gene: TRBJ1-2
d_gene: TRBD1

CDR3nt: TGTGCCAGCAGTTTTCCTCGGGGAGCCGAACGGACTAAAGCTTTCTTT
CDR3aa: CASSFPRGAERTKAFF
v_gene: TRBV6-2/TRBV6-3
abundance: .
j_gene: TRBJ1-1
d_gene: .

CDR3nt: TGTGCCAGTAGTAGGGGGGTCTGGTATGGCTACACCTTC
CDR3aa: CASSRGVWYGYTF
v_gene: TRBV19
abundance: .
j_gene: TRBJ1-2
d_gene: .

CDR3nt: TGCGCCAGCAGCTCGTCCGGGACAGAGAATGAAAAACTGTTTTTT
CDR3aa: CASSSSGTENEKLFF
v_gene: TRBV5-1
abundance: .
j_gene: TRBJ1-4
d_gene: TRBD1

CDR3nt: TGCAGTGCTAGCAGGGCGAACGAGCAGTACTTC
CDR3aa: CSASRANEQYF
v_gene: TRBV20-1
abundance: .
j_gene: TRBJ2-7
d_gene: .

CDR3nt: TGTGCCAGCAGTGAAGACCGGGACACTGAAGCTTTCTTT
CDR3aa: CASSEDRDTEAFF
v_gene: TRBV6-4
abundance: .
j_gene: TRBJ1-1
d_gene: .

CDR3nt: TGTGCCAGTAGTATCCTCTCGACAGGGATAAGGAAACTGTTTTTT
CDR3aa: CASSILSTGIRKLFF
v_gene: TRBV19
abundance: .
j_gene: TRBJ1-4
d_gene: TRBD1

CDR3nt: TGTGCCAGCGGCATTACCAGGGGCGAGCAGTACTTC
CDR3aa: CASGITRGEQYF
v_gene: TRBV6-5
abundance: .
j_gene: TRBJ2-7
d_gene: .

CDR3nt: TGCGCCAGCAGCTTGGCCGGAGGGAATCAGCCCCAGCATTTT
CDR3aa: CASSLAGGNQPQHF
v_gene: TRBV5-1
abundance: once
j_gene: TRBJ1-5
d_gene: .

CDR3nt: TGTGCCAGCTCACTAGGGGCGGGGGCGTCGGACTATGGCTACACCTTC
CDR3aa: CASSLGAGASDYGYTF
v_gene: TRBV18
abundance: .
j_gene: TRBJ1-2
d_gene: .

CDR3nt: TGTGCCAGCAGGTCAGGGGGCAAGGACACTGAAGCTTTCTTT
CDR3aa: CASRSGGKDTEAFF
v_gene: TRBV6-5
abundance: .
j_gene: TRBJ1-1
d_gene: TRBD1

CDR3nt: TGTGCCAGCAGCCAAGATAAGCTGAGACTAGCGGGGCTCGGTGGGGCCAACGTCCTGACTTTC
CDR3aa: CASSQDKLRLAGLGGANVLTF
v_gene: TRBV3-1/TRBV3-2
abundance: few
j_gene: TRBJ2-6
d_gene: TRBD2

CDR3nt: TGTGCCAGCACCGACAGGTCCAGGGACTACAATGAGCAGTTCTTC
CDR3aa: CASTDRSRDYNEQFF
v_gene: TRBV5-4
abundance: .
j_gene: TRBJ2-1
d_gene: .

CDR3nt: TGTGCCAGCTCACCCGGGACAAGTCAAGAGACCCAGTACTTC
CDR3aa: CASSPGTSQETQYF
v_gene: TRBV18
abundance: .
j_gene: TRBJ2-5
d_gene: .

CDR3nt: TGCAGCGTTGAACTACGTCTCGGGACCCAGTACTTC
CDR3aa: CSVELRLGTQYF
v_gene: TRBV29-1
abundance: .
j_gene: TRBJ2-5
d_gene: .